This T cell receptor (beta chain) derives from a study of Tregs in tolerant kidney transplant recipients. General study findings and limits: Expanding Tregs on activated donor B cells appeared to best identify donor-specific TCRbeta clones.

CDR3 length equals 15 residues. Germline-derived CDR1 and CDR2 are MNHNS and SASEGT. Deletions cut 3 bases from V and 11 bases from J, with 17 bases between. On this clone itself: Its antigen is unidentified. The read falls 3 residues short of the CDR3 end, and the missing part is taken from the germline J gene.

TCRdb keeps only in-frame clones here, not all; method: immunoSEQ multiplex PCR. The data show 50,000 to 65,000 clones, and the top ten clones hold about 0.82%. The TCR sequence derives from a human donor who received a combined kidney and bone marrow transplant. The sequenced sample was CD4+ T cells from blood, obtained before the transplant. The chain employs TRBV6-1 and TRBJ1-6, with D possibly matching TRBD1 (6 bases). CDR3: CASSEGTQGRAPLHF. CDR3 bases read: TGTGCCAGCAGTGAGGGAACACAGGGTCGTGCACCC.